This T cell receptor beta chain is from a study of human T cells and chemical hapten exposure. Overall study context: Sensitizing treatment utilized 2% DPC over a roughly 2 cm by roughly 2 cm portion of upper inner arm skin.

TCRdb called the RACE reads again in MiXCR, with one record for every CDR3 protein. Among 27,000 or so distinct CDR3 sequences listed, around a tenth were seen once. The time point was: patch test 2, 6 weeks after DPC sensitization. Stated treatment: therapeutic diphenylcyclopropenone sensitization with weekly scalp DPC. V dropped 4 bases and J dropped 7 bases, with 14 bases sitting between them. Germline assignment: CDR1 SQVTM and CDR2 ANQGSEA. The CDR3 sequence is 12 residues long. Findings and limits, study-wide: A positive correlation with patch test score was found for PT1 expanded TCR counts.

Comments on this clonotype: The antigen is not known.

This chain joins TRBV29-1 and TRBJ2-7, with D perhaps TRBD2 (6 bases). The material was whole blood, obtained in connection with sensitization to the hapten diphenylcyclopropenone (DPC). This receptor was obtained from a man aged 25 to 45 with alopecia areata. Some clones in this sample may be carry-over from other donors' samples. CDR3 nucleotide sequence: TGCAGCGTTGCCCGGGACTCTGGGGAGCAGTACTTC. Protein: CSVARDSGEQYF.